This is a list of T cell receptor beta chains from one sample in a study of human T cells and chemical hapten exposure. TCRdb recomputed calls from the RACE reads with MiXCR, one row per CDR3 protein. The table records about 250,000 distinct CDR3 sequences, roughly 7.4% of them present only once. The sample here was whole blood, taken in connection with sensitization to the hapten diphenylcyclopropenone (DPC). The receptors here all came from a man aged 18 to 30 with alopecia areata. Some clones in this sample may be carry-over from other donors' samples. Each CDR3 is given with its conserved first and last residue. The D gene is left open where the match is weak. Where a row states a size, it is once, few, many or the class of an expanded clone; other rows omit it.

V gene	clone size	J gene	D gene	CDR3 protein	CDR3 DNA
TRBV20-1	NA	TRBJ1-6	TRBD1	CSANTGDNSPLHF	TGCAGTGCTAACACAGGGGATAATTCACCCCTCCACTTT
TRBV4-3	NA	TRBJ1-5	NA	CASSQDSVSNQPQHF	TGCGCCAGCAGCCAAGACTCAGTCAGCAATCAGCCCCAGCATTTT
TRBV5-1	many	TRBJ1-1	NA	CASSLGPENTEAFF	TGTGCCAGCAGCTTGGGTCCAGAGAACACTGAAGCTTTCTTT
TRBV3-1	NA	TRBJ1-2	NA	CASSQDGTDYGYTF	TGTGCCAGCAGCCAAGATGGGACGGATTATGGCTACACCTTC
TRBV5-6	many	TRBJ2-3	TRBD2	CASSYPLGGGGTDTQYF	TGTGCCAGCAGCTACCCGTTAGGCGGGGGGGGCACAGATACGCAGTATTTT
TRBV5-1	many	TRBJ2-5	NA	CASRQDQETQYF	TGCGCCAGCAGACAGGACCAAGAGACCCAGTACTTC
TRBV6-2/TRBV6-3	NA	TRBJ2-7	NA	CASSPFRGRSYEQYF	TGTGCCAGCAGTCCGTTTAGGGGCCGGTCCTACGAGCAGTACTTC
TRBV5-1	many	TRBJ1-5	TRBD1	CASRRIAGGASNQPQHF	TGCGCCAGCAGGAGAATCGCAGGGGGCGCGAGCAATCAGCCCCAGCATTTT
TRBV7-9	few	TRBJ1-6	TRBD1	CASSFEQGAQLPPLHF	TGTGCCAGCAGCTTTGAGCAGGGGGCCCAATTGCCACCCCTCCACTTT
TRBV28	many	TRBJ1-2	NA	CASNGEGITSTF	TGTGCCAGCAATGGAGAGGGGATTACCTCCACCTTC
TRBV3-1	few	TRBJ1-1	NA	CASSQGSRVATEAFF	TGTGCCAGCAGCCAAGGCAGCAGGGTCGCCACTGAAGCTTTCTTT
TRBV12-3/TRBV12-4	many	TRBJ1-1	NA	CASSLRPYTEAFF	TGTGCCAGCAGTTTGAGGCCGTACACTGAAGCTTTCTTT
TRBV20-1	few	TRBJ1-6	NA	CSARDPGTYNSPLHF	TGCAGTGCTAGAGATCCCGGTACCTATAATTCACCCCTCCACTTT
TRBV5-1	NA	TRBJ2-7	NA	CASSSGEGALYEQYF	TGCGCCAGCAGCTCTGGGGAGGGGGCCCTCTACGAGCAGTACTTC
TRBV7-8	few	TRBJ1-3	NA	CASSFAGSGNTIYF	TGTGCCAGCAGCTTCGCAGGTTCTGGAAACACCATATATTTT
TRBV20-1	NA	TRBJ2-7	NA	CSAPGGPRPYEQYF	TGCAGTGCGCCCGGGGGGCCCCGGCCCTACGAGCAGTACTTC
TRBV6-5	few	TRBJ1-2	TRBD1	CASSPYTGGYGYTF	TGTGCCAGCAGTCCTTACACAGGGGGCTATGGCTACACCTTC
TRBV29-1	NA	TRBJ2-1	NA	CSAIGTPHISSYNEQFF	TGCAGCGCCATCGGGACGCCTCACATTAGCTCCTACAATGAGCAGTTCTTC
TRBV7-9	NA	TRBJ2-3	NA	CASSLEIGGSTDTQYF	TGTGCCAGCAGCTTAGAGATCGGGGGAAGCACAGATACGCAGTATTTT
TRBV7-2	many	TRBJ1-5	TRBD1	CASSLARSTGVSWGNQPQHF	TGTGCCAGCAGCTTAGCGCGATCGACAGGGGTTTCCTGGGGGAATCAGCCCCAGCATTTT
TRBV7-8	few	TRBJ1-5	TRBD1	CASKYRGDNQPQHF	TGTGCCAGCAAATACAGGGGGGATAATCAGCCCCAGCATTTT
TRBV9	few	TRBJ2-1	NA	CASSPSGSDSNEQFF	TGTGCCAGCAGCCCCAGCGGGTCGGATTCCAATGAGCAGTTCTTC
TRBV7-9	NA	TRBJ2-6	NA	CTSSFRREFSSGANVLTF	TGTACCAGCAGCTTTCGCAGGGAATTTTCCTCTGGGGCCAACGTCCTGACTTTC
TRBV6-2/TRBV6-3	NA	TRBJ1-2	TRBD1	CASSEGTAGYTF	TGTGCCAGCAGTGAAGGGACAGCTGGCTACACCTTC
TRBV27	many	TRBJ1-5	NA	CASSLWGDQPQHF	TGTGCCAGCAGTTTATGGGGGGATCAGCCCCAGCATTTT
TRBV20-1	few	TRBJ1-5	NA	CSAIRPTGENQPQHF	TGCAGTGCTATTCGACCAACCGGGGAGAATCAGCCCCAGCATTTT
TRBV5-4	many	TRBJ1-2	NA	CASSLDSFYGYTF	TGTGCCAGCAGCCTGGACAGCTTCTATGGCTACACCTTC
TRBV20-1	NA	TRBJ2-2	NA	CSARRAGRTNTGELFF	TGCAGTGCTAGGAGGGCCGGGAGAACGAACACCGGGGAGCTGTTTTTT
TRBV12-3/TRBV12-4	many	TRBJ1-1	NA	CASRGGMNTEAFF	TGTGCCAGCAGGGGGGGGATGAACACTGAAGCTTTCTTT
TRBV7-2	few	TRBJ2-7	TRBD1	CASSFYRGNYEQYF	TGTGCCAGCAGCTTTTACAGGGGGAACTACGAGCAGTACTTC
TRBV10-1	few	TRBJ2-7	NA	CASSEEGREQYF	TGCGCCAGCAGTGAGGAAGGGCGCGAGCAGTACTTC
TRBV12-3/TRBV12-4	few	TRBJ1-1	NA	CASSGHLGVGEAFF	TGTGCCAGCAGTGGACACCTGGGAGTCGGTGAAGCTTTCTTT
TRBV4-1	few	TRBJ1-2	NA	CASSQAGSTPDGYTF	TGCGCCAGCAGCCAAGCGGGATCGACTCCTGATGGCTACACCTTC
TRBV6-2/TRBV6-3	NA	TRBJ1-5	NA	CASSYSAGGESNQPQHF	TGTGCCAGCAGTTACTCGGCAGGTGGTGAGAGCAATCAGCCCCAGCATTTT
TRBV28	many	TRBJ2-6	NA	CASSTLGQSLSSGANVLTF	TGTGCCAGCAGTACGCTGGGACAATCGTTAAGCTCTGGGGCCAACGTCCTGACTTTC
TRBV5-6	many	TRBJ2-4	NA	CASSGNSNSPLAKNIQYF	TGTGCCAGCAGCGGAAACTCCAATAGCCCTCTAGCCAAAAACATTCAGTACTTC
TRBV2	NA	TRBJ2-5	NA	CASRVGTPKETQYF	TGTGCCAGCAGAGTCGGGACTCCGAAAGAGACCCAGTACTTC
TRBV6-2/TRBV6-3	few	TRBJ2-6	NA	CASSQYMMSSGANVLTF	TGTGCCAGCAGTCAATACATGATGAGCTCTGGGGCCAACGTCCTGACTTTC
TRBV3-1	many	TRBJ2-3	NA	CASSQTTDTQYF	TGTGCCAGCAGCCAGACCACAGATACGCAGTATTTT
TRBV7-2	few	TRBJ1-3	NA	CASSINGGKTIYF	TGTGCCAGCAGCATAAACGGGGGGAAGACCATATATTTT
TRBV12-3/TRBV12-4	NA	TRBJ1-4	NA	CASTPGQGTTNEKLFF	TGTGCCAGCACCCCGGGCCAGGGGACAACTAATGAAAAACTGTTTTTT
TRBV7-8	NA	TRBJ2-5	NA	CASSLGPEGTQYF	TGTGCCAGCAGCTTAGGACCCGAAGGGACCCAGTACTTC
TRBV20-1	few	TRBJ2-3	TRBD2	CSAREAGGPTDTQYF	TGCAGTGCTAGGGAGGCGGGGGGGCCGACAGATACGCAGTATTTT
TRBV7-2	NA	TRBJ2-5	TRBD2	CASSLAGGGSQETQYF	TGTGCCAGCAGCTTAGCTGGCGGGGGGTCCCAAGAGACCCAGTACTTC
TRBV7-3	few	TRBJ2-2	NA	CASSPGLGAGELFF	TGTGCCAGCAGTCCCGGGCTAGGGGCCGGGGAGCTGTTTTTT
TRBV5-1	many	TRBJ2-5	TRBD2	CASSLGLAGGPETQYF	TGCGCCAGCAGCTTGGGACTAGCGGGGGGTCCAGAGACCCAGTACTTC
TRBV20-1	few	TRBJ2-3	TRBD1	CSAPTGGSDTQYF	TGCAGTGCTCCTACAGGGGGCTCAGATACGCAGTATTTT
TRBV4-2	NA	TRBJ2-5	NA	CASSQGSPQETQYF	TGTGCCAGCAGCCAAGGGTCCCCTCAAGAGACCCAGTACTTC
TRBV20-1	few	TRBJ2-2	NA	CSARDYRTNTGELFF	TGCAGTGCTAGAGATTATAGGACAAACACCGGGGAGCTGTTTTTT
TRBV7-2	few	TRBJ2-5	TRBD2	CASSSAGEETQYF	TGTGCCAGCAGCTCGGCGGGAGAAGAGACCCAGTACTTC
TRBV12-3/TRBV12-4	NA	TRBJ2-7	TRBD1	CASSPGQARQYF	TGTGCCAGCAGTCCCGGACAGGCCCGGCAGTACTTC
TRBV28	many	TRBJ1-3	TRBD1	CASSPFDRGAYLTIYF	TGTGCCAGCAGTCCCTTCGACAGGGGGGCCTACTTGACCATATATTTT
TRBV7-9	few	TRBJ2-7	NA	CASSPRDKHSYEQYF	TGTGCCAGCAGCCCGCGGGACAAACACTCCTACGAGCAGTACTTC
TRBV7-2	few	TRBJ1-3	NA	CASSPGPTSDGNTIYF	TGTGCCAGCAGTCCGGGGCCCACTTCAGATGGAAACACCATATATTTT
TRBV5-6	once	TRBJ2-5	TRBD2	CASSPWMGGQETQYF	TGTGCCAGCAGCCCGTGGATGGGGGGGCAAGAGACCCAGTACTTC
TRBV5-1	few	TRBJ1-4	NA	CASSLAGVSNEKLFF	TGCGCCAGCAGCTTGGCAGGGGTGTCTAATGAAAAACTGTTTTTT
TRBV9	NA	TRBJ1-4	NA	CASSLTPGEATNEKLFF	TGTGCCAGCAGCCTGACCCCAGGGGAGGCAACTAATGAAAAACTGTTTTTT
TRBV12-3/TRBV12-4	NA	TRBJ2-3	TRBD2	CASSPGGQRSADTQYF	TGTGCCAGCAGCCCGGGGGGGCAGCGGTCGGCAGATACGCAGTATTTT
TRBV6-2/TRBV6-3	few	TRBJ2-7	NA	CASSSRPPGQRNEDQQYF	TGTGCCAGCAGTTCCCGGCCACCAGGGCAGCGTAACGAGGATCAGCAGTACTTC